The clone carrying this T cell receptor (beta chain) was counted a few times. Its antigen is unknown. TCRdb re-called the RACE reads through MiXCR, storing one row per CDR3 protein. The sample lists about 120,000 distinct CDR3 sequences, about 11% seen once, with more than 2% in the top ten. Germline CDR1 reads SGHTA; CDR2 reads FQGNSA. The CDR3 loop spans 14 amino acids. The J segment lost 0 bases and the V segment lost 4 bases, leaving 2 bases of the junction unmatched. Time point in this sample: patch test 3, about 24 weeks after DPC sensitization. Documented treatment: therapeutic diphenylcyclopropenone sensitization with weekly scalp DPC. This specimen belongs to a study of human T cells and chemical hapten exposure. Whole-study findings and limits: Patch test score rose with PT1 expanded TCRs, significant at 8, 16, 32, not 4.

The source of this sequence is a woman between 45 and 60 years old with alopecia areata. Some clones in this sample may be carry-over from other donors' samples. The sample was whole blood, taken in connection with sensitization to the hapten diphenylcyclopropenone (DPC). The chain recombines TRBV7-2 with TRBJ2-7, with TRBD1 matching 8 bases. CDR3 in DNA: TGTGCCAGCAGCTCGGACAGGGTCTCCTACGAGCAGTACTTC. This translates into CASSSDRVSYEQYF.